This TCR beta chain originates from a study of blood T cells in healthy people across ages (dated by TCRdb to 2015 to 2017). About the study as a whole: Template switching captured roughly one uniquely barcoded TCR beta cDNA molecule per two T cells in model experiments. To track age-related changes in TCR beta repertoire diversity, the study relied on deep sequencing normalized with unique cDNA molecular identifiers. The donors were divided into four age groups: young (average around 17 years), middle-aged (about 39), aged (under 70) and long-lived (82). To avoid experimental bias, donors of different ages were randomly spread across the sequencing lanes. For two donors (one aged 18 to 30 and one aged 80 or older), the study analyzed two additional independent replicas of 1 million unique cDNA reads from the same blood draw. The paper's findings and limits, for the study overall: Estimates of total diversity based on one million sequenced T cells were considered lower bounds and underestimates. The percentage of naive T cells measured by flow cytometry correlated strongly with observed TCR beta diversity. Compared with the aged group, more naive CD4+ T cells, fewer expanded clones and increased TCR diversity were shown by the long-lived group, suggesting age selection. Since profiling was done on bulk unsorted PBMCs, naive and antigen-experienced compartments could not be conclusively compared. The CMV infection status of donors was not known, potentially confounding age-related changes in expanded clonotypes. Observed TCR beta diversity per million T cells fell roughly linearly with age, and a significant reduction was already apparent by age around 39.

Libraries were made using 5' RACE. The sequencer listed for this sample is Illumina HiSeq 2500. The second PCR ran for about 6 to 11 cycles and used a J-beta primer mix along with a sample-barcoded 5' primer. A template-switch 5' adaptor carrying 12 random nucleotides introduced a unique molecular identifier onto each TCR beta cDNA molecule. At least 2.5 million CDR3-containing paired-end reads were obtained from each sample. First-strand cDNA synthesis was performed from all RNA using the Mint cDNA synthesis kit, with priming by a TRBC-specific oligonucleotide. Following uracil-DNA glycosylase treatment, all cDNA underwent a first 18-cycle PCR with the universal primers M1SS and BC2_uni_R. Regarding the original processing steps: Each sample was normalized by randomly selecting 1 million high-quality reads, each carrying a distinct molecular identifier. Reads with shared molecular identifiers were discarded instead of being binned into consensus sequences. CDR3 identification, clonotype clustering and error correction used MiTCR with a Q25 quality threshold and the strictest error-elimination algorithm. A nonparametric unseen species model with Euler transformation was used to estimate lower-bound total TCR beta diversity. TCRdb itself trimmed the public reads at Q25 with fastp, ran MiXCR and retained productive beta chains. Each entry merges the rows of one CDR3 protein and shows their most common DNA and genes. These V and J calls are TCRdb output, not the study's own analysis. The sample profile shows under 1,000,000 distinct CDR3 sequences; about 34% of them were found once. The top ten hold approximately 13% of the sample.

Donors were 35 to 40 systemically healthy Caucasian individuals from Russia aged roughly 6 to 95 years. Each donor gave approximately 9.4 milliliters of peripheral blood, drawn into EDTA-treated Vacutainer tubes. PBMCs were isolated by Ficoll-Paque density-gradient centrifugation, with at least 7 million obtained per sample. Total RNA, at least 6 micrograms per sample, was extracted from PBMCs with Trizol reagent. The percentages of naive CD45RAhigh/CD27high T cells were determined by flow cytometry on a PBMC aliquot from every donor. Regarding this clonotype: Its specific antigen is unknown. No base quality information exists; no much larger clone differs at one position.

V is shortened by 4 bases, J by 3 bases, and the region joining them spans 18 bases. Inclusive of the bounding cysteine and phenylalanine, the CDR3 is 16 residues long. This entry keeps only the CDR3 DNA: 48 bases, framed from base 1. CDR1 is given as LGHNA and CDR2 as YSLEER, both from the germline V gene. Sequenced: blood. The sequence was obtained from a man between 18 and 35 years old in good health. This chain is built from TRBV4-3 and TRBJ1-2; the best D guess is TRBD1, with 6 bases matching. The CDR3 is CASSRSRGGGYYGYTF. DNA sequence: TGCGCCAGCAGCCGCTCACGAGGGGGGGGCTACTATGGCTACACCTTC.